The source of this T cell receptor (beta chain) is a study of T cell responses to AZD1222 COVID-19 vaccine. The study's findings and limits: An increase in Spike-specific TCR breadth and depth was observed after two AZD1222 doses. White British ancestry dominated among donors, who included more females, and clonal diversity was possibly underestimated. Repertoires were sampled only after the peak T cell response.

The CDR3 consists of 13 residues. The ends were cut back, 2 bases at V and 5 bases at J, with 9 bases in the middle. CDR1 is MNHNS and CDR2 is SASEGT in the germline V gene. Comment on this clone: Its specificity is not known.

The table came from immunoSEQ multiplex PCR; TCRdb's copy has only in-frame clones and leaves some out. The sample includes 100,000 to 150,000 clones, approximately 90% of them seen just once. This sample comprised peripheral blood, obtained on day 0 of AZD1222 vaccination. V usage is TRBV6-1 and J usage is TRBJ1-1; D ambiguous. The sequence was collected from an adult in good health. The CDR3 DNA reads as TGTGCCAGCAGTGAATTGAAGCTTACTGAAGCTTTCTTT. This sequence encodes CASSELKLTEAFF.